This is a list of T cell receptor beta chains from one sample in a study of Ad26.COV2.S vaccination and SARS-CoV-2 variants. The data were produced by immunoSEQ multiplex PCR, yet TCRdb's version contains in-frame clones alone and is incomplete. Among 350,000 to 500,000 clones listed, approximately 88% were seen once. The specimen comprised peripheral blood, sampled in a trial of Ad26.COV2.S vaccine versus placebo. The receptors here all came from a person between 18 and 60 years old who received the Ad26.COV2.S COVID-19 vaccine or a placebo. CDR3s include the opening cysteine and the closing phenylalanine or tryptophan. D genes are given only for firm matches. Expanded clones get a size class; other rows say once, few or many, or leave the size out.

j_call	clone_size	d_call	v_call	cdr3_nt	cdr3_aa
TRBJ2-1	NA	NA	TRBV6-5	TGTGCCAGCAGTTACTCGATCGGGTATGGCGATGAGCAGTTCTTC	CASSYSIGYGDEQFF
TRBJ2-3	NA	TRBD2	TRBV10-3	TGTGCCAGCGTCAGGGCGGGGGGCACAGATACGCAGTATTTT	CASVRAGGTDTQYF
TRBJ1-1	NA	NA	TRBV5-4	TGTGCCAGCAGCTTAGGAATGGAGAACACTGAAGCTTTCTTT	CASSLGMENTEAFF
TRBJ1-1	once	NA	TRBV27	TGTGCCAGCAGTCCTACCGTACGACTTGCCACTGAAGCTTTCTTT	CASSPTVRLATEAFF
TRBJ1-6	NA	NA	TRBV19	TGTGCCAGTCGGGGGTCAAATTCACCCCTCCACTTT	CASRGSNSPLHF
TRBJ2-2	NA	TRBD1	TRBV19	TGTGCCAGTAGTATGGACAGGGGCACCACCGGGGAGCTGTTTTTT	CASSMDRGTTGELFF
TRBJ2-7	NA	NA	TRBV11-3	TGTGCCAGCAGCTTAGGGGGAAGGTTGGCCGAGCAGTACTTC	CASSLGGRLAEQYF
TRBJ1-1	NA	TRBD1	TRBV5-1	TGCGCCAGCAGCGTACAGGGGGCCGGGAACACTGAAGCTTTCTTT	CASSVQGAGNTEAFF
TRBJ2-5	NA	TRBD2	TRBV27	TGTGCCAGCAGTTTATTAGCGGGGGGGTTAAAGACCCAGTACTTC	CASSLLAGGLKTQYF
TRBJ2-4	NA	NA	TRBV11-2	TGTGCCAGCAGCTACCTACTTCAGGGACCTGAGATCAAAAACATTCAGTACTTC	CASSYLLQGPEIKNIQYF
TRBJ2-3	once	TRBD2	TRBV7-9	TGTGCCAGCAGACTAGCGGGGGAGGGAGATACGCAGTATTTT	CASRLAGEGDTQYF
TRBJ1-1	NA	NA	TRBV11-2	TGTGCCAGCAGTCCAACGATACACGGGGCCACTGAAGCTTTCTTT	CASSPTIHGATEAFF
TRBJ1-2	NA	TRBD1	TRBV7-9	TGTGCCAGCAGCCGAGGACAGGGGGGCCTCAACTATGGCTACACCTTC	CASSRGQGGLNYGYTF
TRBJ2-2	NA	NA	TRBV13	TGTGCCAGCAGCTTCCGGAAGGGGAACACCGGGGAGCTGTTTTTT	CASSFRKGNTGELFF
TRBJ2-2	NA	NA	TRBV28	TGTGCCAGCAGCCTCCGGACCTTTTGGGACACCGGGGAGCTGTTTTTT	CASSLRTFWDTGELFF
TRBJ1-3	NA	NA	TRBV2	TGTGCCAGCAGTGATCGTTGGGGGGCACCTGGAAACACCATATATTTT	CASSDRWGAPGNTIYF
TRBJ2-5	few	NA	TRBV10-3	TGTGCCATCAGTGGGGCCTCCGTAGGAGAGGAGACCCAGTACTTC	CAISGASVGEETQYF
TRBJ1-2	NA	TRBD1	TRBV3-1/TRBV3-2	TGTGCCAGCAGTAGGAACAGGGGGCTGAATGGCTACACCTTC	CASSRNRGLNGYTF
TRBJ2-1	once	TRBD1	TRBV5-5	TGTGCCAGCAGCTGGTGGACAGGGAAGAATGAGCAGTTCTTC	CASSWWTGKNEQFF
TRBJ2-1	NA	TRBD2	TRBV6-4	TGTGCCAGCAAAAGGACTAGCGGGGGGTACAATGAGCAGTTCTTC	CASKRTSGGYNEQFF
TRBJ1-3	NA	NA	TRBV9	TGTGCCAGCAGCGTCGGGAGTTCTACTGGAAACACCATATATTTT	CASSVGSSTGNTIYF
TRBJ2-3	NA	TRBD2	TRBV7-7	TGTGCCAGCAGCCCGGCGGGACTACAGACCACAGATACGCAGTATTTT	CASSPAGLQTTDTQYF
TRBJ2-7	NA	TRBD2	TRBV5-6	TGTGCCAGCAGCACCGGCTTCGGACTAGCGGGGGACGACTACGAGCAGTACTTC	CASSTGFGLAGDDYEQYF
TRBJ2-1	NA	NA	TRBV7-9	TGTGCCAGCAGCTCCGGGACGGAATACAATGAGCAGTTCTTC	CASSSGTEYNEQFF
TRBJ2-7	NA	NA	TRBV28	TGTGCCAGCAGTTTCACCTCGGCGCGGCAGTACTTC	CASSFTSARQYF
TRBJ1-4	NA	TRBD1	TRBV27	TGTGCCAGCAGTTTATTCCCAGGGACAGGGGGAACTAATGAAAAACTGTTTTTT	CASSLFPGTGGTNEKLFF
TRBJ1-2	NA	NA	TRBV7-9	TGTGCCAGCAGCTCCAGGACAGAAAACTATGGCTACACCTTC	CASSSRTENYGYTF
TRBJ2-5	NA	TRBD2	TRBV19	TGTGCCAGTAGTATGTATAGCGGGGACACGGGGGAGACCCAGTACTTC	CASSMYSGDTGETQYF
TRBJ2-6	NA	NA	TRBV5-1	TGCGCCAGCAGCTCCAGGGGTGCTGGGGCCAACGTCCTGACTTTC	CASSSRGAGANVLTF
TRBJ2-2	NA	TRBD2	TRBV9	TGTGCCAGCAGCGGAGGACTAGCGGGGGGAACCGGGGAGCTGTTTTTT	CASSGGLAGGTGELFF
TRBJ1-1	NA	TRBD1	TRBV19	TGTGCCAGCTACCGGGACAGGGGACTTACTGAAGCTTTCTTT	CASYRDRGLTEAFF
TRBJ1-2	NA	NA	TRBV7-2	TGTGCCAGCAGACGACCCCTGGAGGGGTATGGCTACACCTTC	CASRRPLEGYGYTF
TRBJ1-6	NA	NA	TRBV4-2	TGTGCCAGCAGCCGCGATGAGGGTTCACCCCTCCACTTT	CASSRDEGSPLHF
TRBJ2-2	NA	NA	TRBV16	TGTTTCTCGTCGGGACACCGGAACACCGGGGAGCTGTTTTTT	CFSSGHRNTGELFF
TRBJ2-7	NA	NA	TRBV20-1	TGCAGTGCTAGCGATATCTACGAGCAGTACTTC	CSASDIYEQYF
TRBJ1-6	NA	TRBD1	TRBV10-1	TGCGCCAGCAGACGGGACAGCAATTCACCCCTCCACTTT	CASRRDSNSPLHF
TRBJ2-3	NA	NA	TRBV25-1	TGTGCCAGCAGTGAATCCGGGGCCAGAAGGTATTTT	CASSESGARRYF